The rows below give T cell receptor beta chains drawn from one sample of a study of T cells in localized non-small cell lung cancer. Method: immunoSEQ multiplex PCR; TCRdb's copy keeps in-frame clones and lacks some. The sample shows tens of thousands of clones, 88% of them seen only once. The sample here was peripheral blood, taken before any cancer treatment. The receptors were gathered from an older female donor with stage I squamous cell lung carcinoma. Both conserved end residues are part of each CDR3. A D gene is named only where the DNA matches it firmly. Clone size is not always given. Where it is, it says once, few, many or a class for expanded clones.

j_call | d_call | v_call | clone_size | cdr3_length | cdr3_aa | cdr3_nt
TRBJ2-7 | TRBD2 | TRBV11-1 | . | 15 | CASSSSGLGPTVQYF | TGTGCCAGCAGCTCCTCGGGACTAGGACCCACGGTACAGTACTTC
TRBJ1-5 | TRBD1 | TRBV9 | . | 15 | CASSVGGQGNQPQHF | TGTGCCAGCAGCGTAGGCGGACAGGGCAATCAGCCCCAGCATTTT
TRBJ1-2 | TRBD1 | TRBV9 | . | 18 | CASSAHHRGLGSNYGYTF | TGTGCCAGCAGCGCCCACCACAGGGGATTGGGTTCAAACTATGGCTACACCTTC
TRBJ1-2 | . | TRBV5-1 | . | 13 | CASSLSPTYGYTF | TGCGCCAGCAGCTTGTCGCCGACCTATGGCTACACCTTC
TRBJ2-1 | . | TRBV4-1 | . | 16 | CASSQGSAEAYNEQFF | TGCGCCAGCAGCCAAGGGAGCGCGGAAGCCTACAATGAGCAGTTCTTC
TRBJ1-1 | . | TRBV19 | . | 14 | CASSPRLQNTEAFF | TGTGCCAGTAGTCCACGACTACAGAACACTGAAGCTTTCTTT
TRBJ2-1 | TRBD2 | TRBV7-2 | once | 15 | CASSLVAGGRDEQFF | TGTGCCAGCAGCTTAGTAGCGGGAGGGCGGGATGAGCAGTTCTTC
TRBJ2-3 | . | TRBV11-1 | . | 14 | CASSLLYPTDTQYF | TGTGCCAGCAGCTTACTGTATCCTACAGATACGCAGTATTTT
TRBJ2-1 | . | TRBV7-2 | . | 16 | CASSLTAVGRSEEQFF | TGTGCCAGCAGCTTAACGGCCGTGGGTAGGAGTGAGGAGCAGTTCTTC
TRBJ2-5 | TRBD2 | TRBV7-7 | . | 14 | CASSLVTGGETQYF | TGTGCTAGCAGCTTAGTAACGGGAGGAGAGACCCAGTACTTC
TRBJ2-7 | TRBD1 | TRBV29-1 | . | 15 | CSVDLGTGKGYEQYF | TGCAGCGTCGATTTAGGGACAGGGAAGGGCTACGAGCAGTACTTC
TRBJ2-7 | TRBD1 | TRBV2 | . | 13 | CASSAGTVHEQYF | TGTGCCAGCAGCGCCGGGACAGTCCACGAGCAGTACTTC
TRBJ1-2 | . | TRBV7-9 | . | 13 | CASSSDANYGYTF | TGTGCCAGCAGCTCGGACGCTAACTATGGCTACACCTTC
TRBJ2-6 | TRBD1 | TRBV12-5 | few | 13 | CASGMTGGNVLTF | TGTGCTAGTGGTATGACAGGGGGAAACGTCCTGACTTTC
TRBJ2-3 | . | TRBV29-1 | . | 11 | CIAHGTDTQYF | TGCATCGCCCATGGCACAGATACGCAGTATTTT
TRBJ2-3 | TRBD2 | TRBV27 | . | 17 | CASSSRLLAGGPDTQYF | TGTGCCAGCAGTTCCCGGCTTCTAGCGGGAGGGCCAGATACGCAGTATTTT
TRBJ1-1 | TRBD1 | TRBV18 | once | 14 | CASSSGTGETEAFF | TGTGCCAGCTCTTCCGGGACAGGAGAAACTGAAGCTTTCTTT
TRBJ2-7 | TRBD2 | TRBV5-4 | . | 16 | CASSSGGAPPPYEQYF | TGTGCCAGCAGCTCGGGGGGGGCCCCGCCCCCTTACGAGCAGTACTTC
TRBJ2-2 | TRBD2 | TRBV5-1 | once | 16 | CASSLASGSFTGELFF | TGCGCCAGCAGCTTAGCCAGCGGGAGCTTCACCGGGGAGCTGTTTTTT
TRBJ2-1 | . | TRBV7-3 | few | 15 | CASSLTRLAYNEQFF | TGTGCCAGCAGCTTAACGAGGCTAGCTTACAATGAGCAGTTCTTC
TRBJ2-7 | . | TRBV7-3 | . | 14 | CASSPTSSAAEQYF | TGTGCCAGCAGCCCAACGTCTAGCGCAGCCGAGCAGTACTTC
TRBJ2-3 | TRBD2 | TRBV30 | . | 16 | CAWTPLQGGLWDTQYF | TGTGCCTGGACCCCTCTGCAGGGAGGGCTTTGGGATACGCAGTATTTT
TRBJ1-2 | TRBD1 | TRBV6-6 | . | 15 | CASSSREGARYGYTF | TGTGCCAGCAGTTCCCGGGAGGGGGCTCGGTATGGCTACACCTTC
TRBJ2-7 | . | TRBV5-6 | . | 13 | CASSLAASYEQYF | TGTGCCAGCAGCTTGGCGGCATCCTACGAGCAGTACTTC
TRBJ2-1 | TRBD1 | TRBV27 | . | 17 | CASSFRGEGASYNEQFF | TGTGCCAGCAGTTTTAGAGGCGAGGGGGCCTCCTACAATGAGCAGTTCTTC
TRBJ1-5 | . | TRBV5-4 | . | 12 | CASSFPNQPQHF | TGTGCCAGCAGCTTTCCGAATCAGCCCCAGCATTTT
TRBJ1-1 | . | TRBV4-3 | . | 14 | CASSQDLGNTEAFF | TGCGCCAGCAGCCAAGATCTCGGGAACACTGAAGCTTTCTTT
TRBJ2-2 | . | TRBV28 | . | 17 | CASSPPRALGTTGELFF | TGTGCCAGCAGCCCCCCCAGGGCCCTCGGGACCACCGGGGAGCTGTTTTTT
TRBJ2-4 | TRBD2 | TRBV14 | . | 13 | CASSRAGRGIQYF | TGTGCCAGCAGCCGGGCGGGGAGGGGCATTCAGTACTTC
TRBJ2-7 | TRBD2 | TRBV6-6 | . | 12 | CAAGTTLYEQYF | TGTGCCGCCGGGACTACCCTATACGAGCAGTACTTC
TRBJ2-5 | TRBD2 | TRBV2 | . | 16 | CASILAGATPRETQYF | TGTGCCAGCATATTAGCGGGAGCGACACCAAGAGAGACCCAGTACTTC
TRBJ2-1 | . | TRBV7-2 | . | 13 | CASSLGLVNEQFF | TGTGCCAGCAGCTTAGGACTAGTCAATGAGCAGTTCTTC
TRBJ2-1 | . | TRBV5-1 | . | 13 | CASSLGSTNEQFF | TGCGCCAGCAGCTTGGGCAGTACTAATGAGCAGTTCTTC
TRBJ2-7 | TRBD2 | TRBV11-2 | . | 12 | CASSLAGGEQYF | TGTGCCAGCAGCTTAGCGGGGGGGGAGCAGTACTTC
TRBJ2-7 | . | TRBV28 | . | 14 | CASSVANGIYEQYF | TGTGCCAGCAGCGTGGCTAATGGGATTTACGAGCAGTACTTC
TRBJ1-5 | . | TRBV9 | . | 14 | CASSERGSNQPQHF | TGTGCCAGCAGCGAGAGGGGGAGCAATCAGCCCCAGCATTTT
TRBJ2-7 | . | TRBV25-1 | . | 13 | CASTRGAAYEQYF | TGTGCCAGCACCAGGGGAGCTGCCTACGAGCAGTACTTC
TRBJ2-2 | . | TRBV7-6 | once | 18 | CASSQRRGGSGNTGELFF | TGTGCCAGCAGCCAAAGGCGGGGTGGTTCGGGTAACACCGGGGAGCTGTTTTTT
TRBJ2-7 | TRBD2 | TRBV7-3 | . | 14 | CASSPAGASYEQYF | TGTGCCAGCAGCCCAGCGGGAGCGTCCTACGAGCAGTACTTC
TRBJ1-2 | . | TRBV5-1 | . | 15 | CASRNSGAVNYGYTF | TGCGCCAGCAGAAACTCCGGGGCGGTGAACTATGGCTACACCTTC
TRBJ1-5 | . | TRBV7-2 | . | 15 | CASSLAWTGNQPQHF | TGTGCCAGCAGCTTAGCTTGGACAGGCAATCAGCCCCAGCATTTT
TRBJ2-1 | TRBD2 | TRBV7-9 | . | 16 | CASRSGLAGGPNEQFF | TGTGCCAGCAGGTCCGGACTAGCGGGAGGGCCGAATGAGCAGTTCTTC
TRBJ2-3 | . | TRBV7-9 | few | 19 | CASSLGSPLSTVRADTQYF | TGTGCCAGCAGCCTTGGTAGCCCTCTCTCCACGGTAAGGGCAGATACGCAGTATTTT
TRBJ2-1 | . | TRBV7-2 | . | 14 | CASSFKGRFGEQFF | TGTGCCAGCAGCTTTAAGGGGAGGTTCGGCGAGCAGTTCTTC
TRBJ1-4 | . | TRBV12-1 | . | 15 | CASSAIDRGDEKLFF | TGTGCCAGCAGCGCAATTGACAGGGGGGATGAAAAACTGTTTTTT
TRBJ2-7 | . | TRBV6-6 | . | 15 | CASNPSPGTGYEQYF | TGTGCCAGCAACCCCTCACCGGGGACCGGATACGAGCAGTACTTC
TRBJ1-4 | TRBD1 | TRBV11-2 | . | 16 | CASSSISGTGDEKLFF | TGTGCCAGCAGCTCAATCTCCGGGACAGGGGATGAAAAACTGTTTTTT
TRBJ2-1 | TRBD2 | TRBV5-1 | once | 15 | CASSLWTSGNNEQFF | TGCGCCAGCAGCCTATGGACTAGCGGTAACAATGAGCAGTTCTTC
TRBJ2-5 | TRBD1 | TRBV27 | once | 16 | CASSQTMDRGSETQYF | TGTGCCAGCAGTCAGACCATGGACAGGGGGAGCGAGACCCAGTACTTC
TRBJ1-4 | . | TRBV19 | . | 15 | CASSAYTGNNEKLFF | TGTGCCAGTAGTGCTTACACAGGAAACAATGAAAAACTGTTTTTT
TRBJ2-2 | . | TRBV7-3 | . | 17 | CASSLGSRGRNTGELFF | TGTGCCAGCAGCTTAGGTAGCAGGGGTCGGAACACCGGGGAGCTGTTTTTT
TRBJ2-7 | TRBD1 | TRBV5-1 | once | 14 | CASSWTGSSYEQYF | TGCGCCAGCAGCTGGACAGGGAGCTCCTACGAGCAGTACTTC
TRBJ2-2 | TRBD2 | TRBV7-3 | . | 17 | CASSRQTSGRVAGELFF | TGTGCCAGCAGCCGGCAAACTAGCGGGAGGGTGGCCGGGGAGCTGTTTTTT
TRBJ2-7 | TRBD1 | TRBV9 | once | 18 | CASSGRDRVYGIPYEQYF | TGTGCCAGCAGCGGCCGGGACAGGGTCTACGGGATTCCCTACGAGCAGTACTTC
TRBJ2-7 | . | TRBV5-6 | . | 15 | CASSITDGFTYEQYF | TGTGCCAGCAGCATTACGGACGGTTTCACCTACGAGCAGTACTTC
TRBJ1-1 | . | TRBV6-1 | . | 13 | CASSVPGNTEAFF | TGTGCCAGCAGTGTACCAGGGAACACTGAAGCTTTCTTT
TRBJ1-2 | . | TRBV11-3 | . | 12 | CASSFLPYGYTF | TGTGCCAGCAGCTTCCTTCCGTATGGCTACACCTTC